These 27 T cell receptor beta chains came from one sample sequenced in a study of T cells in localized non-small cell lung cancer. Sequencing was performed with immunoSEQ multiplex PCR; in TCRdb, only in-frame clones are kept and a portion is missing. In the table there are some 38,000 clones, around 90% of which are singletons. The material sequenced was peripheral blood, taken before any cancer treatment. These receptor sequences come from a female donor over 55 with stage I lung adenocarcinoma.

Written as DNA, the CDR3 is TGCAGCGCGGACAGGGGGCTTGCAGGGGAGCTGTTTTTT. This encodes CSADRGLAGELFF. The rearrangement links TRBV29-1 to TRBJ2-2, with TRBD1 matching over 11 bases. V shed 7 bases and J 8 bases; nucleotides not matched to a gene: 6. Germline V gene sequence: CDR1 SQVTM, CDR2 ANQGSEA. CDR3 length equals 13 residues.

This chain's CDR3 is CASSVTGGWEKLFF. CDR3 nucleotides: TGTGCCAGCAGCGTAACCGGGGGCTGGGAAAAACTGTTTTTT. The V call is TRBV9, the J call TRBJ1-4; maybe TRBD1 (6 bases). In germline, CDR1 is SGDLS, CDR2 YYNGEE. V lost 1 base and J 8 bases, leaving 12 bases between the germline ends. CDR3 length: 14 amino acids.

The chain is built from TRBV7-3 and TRBJ2-6; TRBD2 might be the D (5 bases). The germline V gene encodes CDR1 SGHTA and CDR2 FQGTGA. The CDR3 is 16 amino acids. V lost 2 bases, J lost 0 bases, and 8 bases lay in between. The CDR3 coding sequence is TGTGCCAGCAGCTTAGAGGGTTCCTCTGGGGCCAACGTCCTGACTTTC. This translates into CASSLEGSSGANVLTF. Full variable domain (remainder filled in from reference TRBV7-3 and TRBJ2-6): GAGVSQTPSNKVTEKGKYVELRCDPISGHTALYWYRQSLGQGPEFLIYFQGTGAADDSGLPNDRFFAVRPEGSVSTLKIQRTERGDSAVYLCASSLEGSSGANVLTFGAGSRLTVL.

This clone was seen a single time. The chain carries TRBV4-1 and TRBJ2-7, with D maybe TRBD2 (5 bases). The germline gives CDR1 MGHRA, CDR2 YSYEKL. The germline V and J ends were trimmed by 2 bases and 4 bases, with 12 bases remaining between them. There are 14 residues in the CDR3. DNA for the CDR3: TGCGCCAGCAGCCAAAATTGGGGAGATTACGAGCAGTACTTC. Translation gives CASSQNWGDYEQYF.

The chain recombines TRBV14 with TRBJ2-2; 7 nucleotides match TRBD1. There are 17 residues in the CDR3. V was clipped by 3 bases and J by 3 bases; unmatched bases: 10. The germline V gene has CDR1 SGHDN and CDR2 FVKESK. The CDR3 bases are TGTGCCAGCAGCCAGCGAGGGGGCCGTTTCTACACCGGGGAGCTGTTTTTT. As protein: CASSQRGGRFYTGELFF.

The chain has TRBV19 and TRBJ1-2; D ambiguous. In germline, CDR1 is LNHDA, CDR2 SQIVND (reference sequence). Trimming stripped 9 bases from V and 1 base from J, with 18 bases between. The CDR3 is made up of 15 amino acids. The CDR3 loop reads CASQVHPTVNYGYTF. In DNA, the CDR3 is TGTGCCAGCCAGGTTCATCCCACCGTTAACTATGGCTACACCTTC.

The CDR3 region is CASSLTHLGAPGAGNTIYF. As DNA, the CDR3 is TGTGCCAGCAGCTTAACGCATCTTGGCGCGCCCGGGGCTGGAAACACCATATATTTT. The chain recombines TRBV11-3 with TRBJ1-3; D gene uncertain. Germline CDR1 and CDR2: SGHNT and YENEEA. Trimming took 2 bases from V and 2 from J, leaving 22 bases between them. The CDR3 runs 19 residues. Filled out from reference TRBV11-3 and TRBJ1-3, the complete variable domain reads EAGVVQSPRYKIIEKKQPVAFWCNPISGHNTLYWYLQNLGQGPELLIRYENEEAVDDSQLPKDRFSAERLKGVDSTLKIQPAELGDSAVYLCASSLTHLGAPGAGNTIYFGEGSWLTVV.

This chain connects TRBV15 to TRBJ1-5; D gene ambiguous. CDR1 LNHNV and CDR2 YYDKDF come from the germline V gene (reference sequence). The V end lost 4 bases, the J end lost 1 base, and 5 bases lay between the germline ends. The CDR3 sequence is 13 residues long. CDR3 amino acids: CATSMASNQPQHF. CDR3 DNA: TGTGCCACCAGCATGGCCAGCAATCAGCCCCAGCATTTT.

J is TRBJ2-1 and V is TRBV10-1, with 7 bases lining up with TRBD1. Germline V gives CDR1 WNHNN, CDR2 SYGVQD (reference sequence). The CDR3 is 15 residues long. V shed 7 bases, J shed 4 bases, and the junction held 10 bases outside the gene matches. The CDR3: CASKQTGPPYNEQFF. The CDR3, as DNA: TGCGCCAGCAAACAGACAGGGCCTCCTTACAATGAGCAGTTCTTC.

The chain carries TRBV5-4 and TRBJ2-7; 7 bases fit TRBD1. With V trimmed by 5 bases and J by 2 bases, 10 bases remained unmatched. Germline assignment: CDR1 SGHNT and CDR2 YYREEE (reference sequence). There are 15 residues in the CDR3. CDR3 DNA sequence: TGTGCCAGCAGAACCCGACAGGGACCTCCCTACGAGCAGTACTTC. This translates into CASRTRQGPPYEQYF.

J is TRBJ1-6 and V is TRBV28; a possible D gene is TRBD1 (5 bases). Trimming cost V 5 bases and J 6 bases, with 8 bases left between them. CDR1 is MDHEN, CDR2 SYDVKM, per germline. CDR3 length: 13 amino acids. The CDR3 protein is CASSQGPNSPLHF. The CDR3 DNA reads as TGTGCCAGCAGTCAGGGACCTAATTCACCCCTCCACTTT.

The chain combines TRBV18 with TRBJ1-4; D gene uncertain. This CDR3 is 11 amino acids long. Germline-derived CDR1 and CDR2 are KGHSH and LQKENI. The V end was cut by 3 bases, the J end by 11 bases, with 7 bases between. In DNA form, the CDR3 reads TGTGCCAGCTCACCTCCTGACAAACTGTTTTTT. Translation gives CASSPPDKLFF. Supplemented by reference TRBV18 and TRBJ1-4, the full variable domain reads NAGVMQNPRHLVRRRGQEARLRCSPMKGHSHVYWYRQLPEEGLKFMVYLQKENIIDESGMPKERFSAEFPKEGPSILRIQQVVRGDSAAYFCASSPPDKLFFGSGTQLSVL.

The V call is TRBV11-1, the J call TRBJ2-5; the D gene is possibly TRBD1 (5 bases). The CDR3 is made up of 16 amino acids. Germline V lookup: CDR1 SGHAT, CDR2 FQDESV (reference sequence). The V and J ends lost 3 bases and 0 bases respectively, with 14 bases between them. The CDR3 coding sequence is TGTGCCAGCAGCTTCAGGGCAGCGCGGTACCAAGAGACCCAGTACTTC. This encodes CASSFRAARYQETQYF.

The rearrangement joins TRBV25-1 to TRBJ1-2; 10 positions match TRBD1. The V and J ends lost 6 bases and 8 bases, in that order; junction bases with no gene match: 9. The CDR3 consists of 14 residues. CDR1 MGHDK and CDR2 SYGVNS come from the germline V gene. The CDR3 region has the DNA TGTGCCAGCAGAGGGGACAGGGGCGTTTGGGGCTACACCTTC. Translating it yields CASRGDRGVWGYTF.

This chain's CDR3 is CAISESGLYKGYSNQPQHF. DNA for the CDR3: TGTGCCATCAGTGAGTCTGGACTCTACAAGGGGTATAGCAATCAGCCCCAGCATTTT. V and J are TRBV10-3 and TRBJ1-5; weak D call: TRBD1 (5 bases). V lost 0 bases, J lost 0 bases, and 18 bases lay in between. The CDR3 length is 19 residues. CDR1 and CDR2 from the germline V gene are ENHRY and SYGVKD.

This clone was recorded a few times. The chain carries TRBV2 and TRBJ1-4, with 7 positions matching TRBD1. This CDR3 has 13 residues. Per germline, CDR1 SNHLY and CDR2 FYNNEI. V lost 10 bases and J lost 5; bases outside the gene matches: 7. The CDR3 loop reads CATTDRRNEKLFF. DNA of the CDR3: TGTGCCACCACGGACAGGAGGAATGAAAAACTGTTTTTT.

This rearrangement joins TRBV4-2 to TRBJ2-7; 9 nucleotides line up with TRBD1. The CDR3 spans 13 residues. The trim removed 1 base at V and 6 bases at J, leaving 1 base unmatched. Germline assignment: CDR1 LGHNA and CDR2 YNFKEQ. CDR3 nucleotides: TGTGCCAGCAGCCAAGGGACAGGGGTCGAGCAGTACTTC. Its protein product is CASSQGTGVEQYF.

V and J are TRBV5-6 and TRBJ2-7; TRBD2 aligns across 8 bases. V dropped 3 bases and J dropped 2; count of bases not matched to a gene: 10. The length of the CDR3 is 16 residues. Germline V gene data show CDR1 as SGHDT and CDR2 as YYEEEE. In nucleotides, the CDR3 is TGTGCCAGCAGCTCCTACAGTAGCGGGGTAGCCTACGAGCAGTACGTC. This translates into CASSSYSSGVAYEQYV.

The V gene is TRBV6-1, the J gene TRBJ2-6; TRBD1 matches at 7 bases. Germline trimming cut 5 bases from V and 2 bases from J; bases unmatched to any gene: 3. Germline-derived CDR1 and CDR2 are MNHNS and SASEGT. The CDR3 has 15 amino acids. The CDR3 region is CASSPGTAGANVLTF. The CDR3 DNA reads as TGTGCCAGCAGTCCTGGGACAGCTGGGGCCAACGTCCTGACTTTC.

This chain connects TRBV9 to TRBJ2-1; 10 positions agree with TRBD2. V gave up 0 bases and J gave up 9 bases; unmatched junction bases: 6. Germline CDR1 is SGDLS and CDR2 is YYNGEE. This CDR3 has 15 amino acids. CDR3 sequence reads: CASSVDLSGGTEQFF. DNA of the CDR3: TGTGCCAGCAGCGTAGACCTTAGCGGGGGGACTGAGCAGTTCTTC.

The rearrangement links TRBV7-3 to TRBJ2-2, with unresolved D. Trimming pared 3 bases from V and 5 bases from J, leaving 4 bases between. This CDR3 comprises 12 residues. Germline CDR1 and CDR2: SGHTA and FQGTGA. The CDR3, as DNA: TGTGCCAGCAGCTTCCAAACCGGGGAGCTGTTTTTT. This codes for CASSFQTGELFF. The whole variable domain, filled in from reference TRBV7-3 and TRBJ2-2, reads GAGVSQTPSNKVTEKGKYVELRCDPISGHTALYWYRQSLGQGPEFLIYFQGTGAADDSGLPNDRFFAVRPEGSVSTLKIQRTERGDSAVYLCASSFQTGELFFGEGSRLTVL.

The J gene is TRBJ1-2, the V gene TRBV9, with 7 bases lining up with TRBD1. V gave up 4 bases and J gave up 2 bases; unmatched junction bases: 8. This CDR3 has 15 amino acids. Germline V gives CDR1 SGDLS, CDR2 YYNGEE. For the CDR3, the DNA is TGTGCCAGCAGCACTCGGGACAGCCGGAACTATGGCTACACCTTC. As protein: CASSTRDSRNYGYTF.

The chain couples TRBV7-9 to TRBJ2-1; the D call may be TRBD1 or TRBD2 (5 bases each). CDR1 is SEHNR, CDR2 FQNEAQ, per germline (reference sequence). V dropped 3 bases and J dropped 7 bases, with 16 bases sitting between them. CDR3 length: 15 amino acids. The CDR3 DNA is TGTGCCAGCAGCTTTCCGGGACGGATTGCGAATGAGCAGTTCTTC. It codes for CASSFPGRIANEQFF.

CDR3 in amino acids: CASSTGTASISNQPQHF. As DNA, the CDR3 is TGTGCCAGCAGCACCGGGACAGCTAGTATTAGCAATCAGCCCCAGCATTTT. The J gene is TRBJ1-5, the V gene TRBV5-8; 7 bases are a match to TRBD1. Germline values: CDR1 SGHTS, CDR2 YDEGEE. Trimming removed 4 bases from V and 0 bases from J; junction bases left unmatched: 10. This CDR3 region has 17 residues.

This clone was picked up one time. The chain is built from TRBV10-1 and TRBJ2-5; 9 bases agree with TRBD2. This CDR3 is built from 16 residues. V lost 2 bases and J lost 1; bases outside the gene matches: 5. The V gene's germline CDR1 is WNHNN and CDR2 SYGVQD (reference sequence). The CDR3 protein is CASSEGVAGVQETQYF. Written as DNA, the CDR3 is TGCGCCAGCAGTGAGGGGGTAGCGGGGGTCCAAGAGACCCAGTACTTC.

The chain links TRBV27 to TRBJ2-7; TRBD2 agrees at 14 bases. V was pared by 0 bases and J by 10 bases, with 8 bases of the junction left unmatched. This CDR3 region has 16 residues. The germline CDR1 and CDR2 sequences are MNHEY and SMNVEV (reference sequence). The CDR3 DNA is TGTGCCAGCAGTTTATCCGGGACTAGCGGGGGCCGTACCCAGTACTTC. Protein sequence: CASSLSGTSGGRTQYF.

This chain links TRBV7-8 with TRBJ1-1; tentatively, D is TRBD1 (5 bases). Trimming removed 5 bases from V and 3 bases from J, with 13 bases in between. The CDR3 runs 14 residues. CDR1 SGHVS and CDR2 FQNEAQ come from the germline V gene. CDR3 sequence (DNA): TGTGCCAGCAGCCCCCTCCTAGGGGACACTGAAGCTTTCTTT. The encoded protein is CASSPLLGDTEAFF.